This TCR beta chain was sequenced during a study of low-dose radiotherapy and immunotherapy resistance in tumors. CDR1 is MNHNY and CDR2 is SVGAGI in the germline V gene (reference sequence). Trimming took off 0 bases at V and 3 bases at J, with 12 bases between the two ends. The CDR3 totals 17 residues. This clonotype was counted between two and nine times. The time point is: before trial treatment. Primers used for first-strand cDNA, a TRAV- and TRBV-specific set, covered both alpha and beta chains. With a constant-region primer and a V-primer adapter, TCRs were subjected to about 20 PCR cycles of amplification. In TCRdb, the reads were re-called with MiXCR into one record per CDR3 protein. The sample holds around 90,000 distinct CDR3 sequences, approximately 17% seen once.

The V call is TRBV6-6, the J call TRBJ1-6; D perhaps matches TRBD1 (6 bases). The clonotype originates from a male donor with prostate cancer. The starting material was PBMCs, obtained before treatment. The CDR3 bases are TGTGCCAGCAGTTACTCCCCCCAGGGGAACTATAATTCACCCCTCCACTTT. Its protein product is CASSYSPQGNYNSPLHF.